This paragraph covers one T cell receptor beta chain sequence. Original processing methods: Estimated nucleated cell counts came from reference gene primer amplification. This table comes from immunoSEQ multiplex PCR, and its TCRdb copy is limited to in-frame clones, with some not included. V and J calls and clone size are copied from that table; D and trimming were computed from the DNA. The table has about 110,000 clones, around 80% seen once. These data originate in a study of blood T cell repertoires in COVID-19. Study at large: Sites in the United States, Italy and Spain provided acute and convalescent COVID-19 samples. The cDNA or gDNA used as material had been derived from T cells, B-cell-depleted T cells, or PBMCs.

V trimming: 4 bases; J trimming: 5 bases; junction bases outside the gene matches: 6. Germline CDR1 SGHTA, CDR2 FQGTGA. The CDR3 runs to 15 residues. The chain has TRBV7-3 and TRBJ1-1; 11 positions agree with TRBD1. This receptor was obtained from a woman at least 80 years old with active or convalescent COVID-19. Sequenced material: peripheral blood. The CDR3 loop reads CASSSTGTGGTEAFF. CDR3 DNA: TGTGCCAGCAGCTCAACCGGGACAGGGGGAACTGAAGCTTTCTTT.